The entry that follows covers one T cell receptor beta chain sequence. Its antigen is not known. The record originates from a study of OX40 agonist ivuxolimab in advanced cancers. The wider study: Allowance was made for prior anti-PD-1, anti-PD-L1 or anti-CTLA-4 therapy, and about 37% had some. Three patients showed partial responses: one hepatocellular carcinoma and two cutaneous melanoma cases.

This table comes from immunoSEQ multiplex PCR, and its TCRdb copy is limited to in-frame clones, with some not included. The sample has more than 65,000 clones; 88% are singletons. The CDR3 totals 14 residues. Germline CDR1 and CDR2: MNHEY and SMNVEV (reference sequence). The ends lost 6 bases at V and 4 bases at J; junction bases unmatched: 7. Study-level results: Nonresponders included some who also had low normalized T-cell clonal expansion. At 0.1 to 3.0 mg/kg, CD4+ and CD8+ blood T cells expanded clonally by week 6.

This sample comprised CD4+ or CD8+ T cells sorted from blood, obtained in a trial of the OX40 agonist ivuxolimab. The chain combines TRBV27 with TRBJ2-5, with 8 bases aligning to TRBD2. The clonotype originates from an adult with an advanced solid tumor such as melanoma, head and neck, liver or kidney cancer. The CDR3 protein is CASRSVRGGETQYF. CDR3 bases: TGTGCCAGCAGATCCGTTCGGGGGGGAGAGACCCAGTACTTC.